A single sample is the source of the 10 T cell receptor beta chains below, sequenced in a study of blood T cells in healthy people across ages. With a J-beta primer mix and a sample-barcoded 5' primer, a second PCR ran roughly 6 to 11 cycles. A single record per CDR3 protein comes from TCRdb applying MiXCR to the 5' RACE reads. Seen here are roughly 550,000 distinct CDR3 sequences, approximately 25% observed once, and the top ten hold roughly 9.4%. This same sample was also part of a study on T cells of mothers and their children.

Sequencing input: blood. These receptors came from a boy aged 10-17 years in good health.

The CDR3 spells CSASSGGSSYNEQFF. The CDR3 DNA sequence: TGCAGTGCTAGTAGCGGGGGAAGCTCCTACAATGAGCAGTTCTTC. The rearrangement links TRBV20-1 to TRBJ2-1, with TRBD2 identical over 9 bases. Unmatched junction bases numbered 3, after V lost 3 bases and J lost 0 bases. CDR1 is DFQATT, CDR2 SNEGSKA, per germline (reference sequence). This CDR3 is 15 amino acids long.

The rearrangement links TRBV3-1 to TRBJ2-7; TRBD1 is a possible D gene (5 bases). V gave up 0 bases and J gave up 3 bases, with 12 bases separating them. Germline loops: CDR1 LGHDT, CDR2 YNNKEL (reference sequence). The CDR3 spans 15 residues. CDR3 protein: CASSQDSGLGYEQYF. The DNA of the CDR3 is TGTGCCAGCAGCCAAGATTCAGGGCTCGGCTACGAGCAGTACTTC.

The rearrangement links TRBV29-1 to TRBJ2-5, with 9 bases lining up with TRBD1. Per the germline V gene, CDR1 is SQVTM and CDR2 is ANQGSEA. The length of the CDR3 is 14 residues. V gave up 4 bases and J gave up 0 bases; unmatched junction bases: 3. CDR3 in amino acids: CSVGGQGHQETQYF. The CDR3 nucleotides read TGCAGCGTTGGGGGACAGGGCCACCAAGAGACCCAGTACTTC.

The chain combines TRBV19 with TRBJ1-5; D gene ambiguous. This CDR3 has 15 amino acids. CDR1 and CDR2 (germline): LNHDA, SQIVND (reference sequence). V lost 1 base and J lost 3, with 10 bases in between. CDR3 DNA: TGTGCCAGTAGTATAGGGTCACACAACAATCAGCCCCAGCATTTT. This sequence encodes CASSIGSHNNQPQHF.

The table lists this clonotype with many counts. The chain recombines TRBV28 with TRBJ2-4; D is perhaps TRBD1 (5 bases). CDR1 is MDHEN, CDR2 SYDVKM, per germline. Trimming removed 7 bases at V and 10 bases at J, with 20 bases between. The CDR3 spans 14 residues. CDR3 nucleotides: TGTGCCAGCACAGGACAAAGGACCCGGCAGATTCAGTACTTC. Amino acid sequence: CASTGQRTRQIQYF.

The chain uses TRBV7-2 and TRBJ2-1; 7 bases fit TRBD2. Germline assignment: CDR1 SGHTA and CDR2 FQGNSA. The length of the CDR3 is 13 residues. Trimming removed 8 bases from V and 5 bases from J; junction bases left unmatched: 6. In DNA, the CDR3 is TGTGCCAGCTCCGGGACTACCCACAATGAGCAGTTCTTC. It codes for CASSGTTHNEQFF.

The chain joins TRBV6-6 to TRBJ2-7; 10 bases agree with TRBD1. CDR1 and CDR2 from the germline V gene are MNHNY and SVGAGI (reference sequence). Trimming took 2 bases from V and 3 from J; bases not matched to a gene: 4. The CDR3 consists of 15 residues. The CDR3 region is CASSYRRTGGYEQYF. DNA for the CDR3: TGTGCCAGCAGTTACAGACGGACAGGGGGCTACGAGCAGTACTTC.

This clonotype was observed a handful of times. This chain joins TRBV28 and TRBJ2-5, with 8 bases fitting TRBD2. The J call could be wrong; TRBJ2-7 is a better fit for the DNA end. The CDR3 extends over 15 amino acids. CDR1 is MDHEN, CDR2 SYDVKM, per germline. Written as DNA, the CDR3 is TGTGCCAGCAGTAACTTCGGACTAGCCTCCTACGAGCAGTACTTC. Encoded protein: CASSNFGLASYEQYF.

The V call is TRBV6-1, the J call TRBJ2-2, with a tentative D call TRBD2 (6 bases). CDR1 MNHNS and CDR2 SASEGT come from the germline V gene. The CDR3 length is 17 residues. V gave up 2 bases and J gave up 1 base, with 14 bases separating them. The CDR3 coding sequence is TGTGCCAGCAGTGAATCTGGACCAGCGGGGAACACCGGGGAGCTGTTTTTT. Its translation is CASSESGPAGNTGELFF.

This clonotype appeared a few times. This sequence joins TRBV14 and TRBJ2-1, with D perhaps matching TRBD2 (6 bases). The CDR3 totals 17 residues. CDR1 SGHDN and CDR2 FVKESK come from the germline V gene. V was clipped by 5 bases and J by 6 bases, with 23 bases between them. The CDR3 bases are TGTGCCAGCAGCTACCACCTCGGGGGTAGCATCCCCAATGAGCAGTTCTTC. This sequence encodes CASSYHLGGSIPNEQFF. Full variable domain (rest looked up from reference TRBV14 and TRBJ2-1): EAGVTQFPSHSVIEKGQTVTLRCDPISGHDNLYWYRRVMGKEIKFLLHFVKESKQDESGMPNNRFLAERTGGTYSTLKVQPAELEDSGVYFCASSYHLGGSIPNEQFFGPGTRLTVL.